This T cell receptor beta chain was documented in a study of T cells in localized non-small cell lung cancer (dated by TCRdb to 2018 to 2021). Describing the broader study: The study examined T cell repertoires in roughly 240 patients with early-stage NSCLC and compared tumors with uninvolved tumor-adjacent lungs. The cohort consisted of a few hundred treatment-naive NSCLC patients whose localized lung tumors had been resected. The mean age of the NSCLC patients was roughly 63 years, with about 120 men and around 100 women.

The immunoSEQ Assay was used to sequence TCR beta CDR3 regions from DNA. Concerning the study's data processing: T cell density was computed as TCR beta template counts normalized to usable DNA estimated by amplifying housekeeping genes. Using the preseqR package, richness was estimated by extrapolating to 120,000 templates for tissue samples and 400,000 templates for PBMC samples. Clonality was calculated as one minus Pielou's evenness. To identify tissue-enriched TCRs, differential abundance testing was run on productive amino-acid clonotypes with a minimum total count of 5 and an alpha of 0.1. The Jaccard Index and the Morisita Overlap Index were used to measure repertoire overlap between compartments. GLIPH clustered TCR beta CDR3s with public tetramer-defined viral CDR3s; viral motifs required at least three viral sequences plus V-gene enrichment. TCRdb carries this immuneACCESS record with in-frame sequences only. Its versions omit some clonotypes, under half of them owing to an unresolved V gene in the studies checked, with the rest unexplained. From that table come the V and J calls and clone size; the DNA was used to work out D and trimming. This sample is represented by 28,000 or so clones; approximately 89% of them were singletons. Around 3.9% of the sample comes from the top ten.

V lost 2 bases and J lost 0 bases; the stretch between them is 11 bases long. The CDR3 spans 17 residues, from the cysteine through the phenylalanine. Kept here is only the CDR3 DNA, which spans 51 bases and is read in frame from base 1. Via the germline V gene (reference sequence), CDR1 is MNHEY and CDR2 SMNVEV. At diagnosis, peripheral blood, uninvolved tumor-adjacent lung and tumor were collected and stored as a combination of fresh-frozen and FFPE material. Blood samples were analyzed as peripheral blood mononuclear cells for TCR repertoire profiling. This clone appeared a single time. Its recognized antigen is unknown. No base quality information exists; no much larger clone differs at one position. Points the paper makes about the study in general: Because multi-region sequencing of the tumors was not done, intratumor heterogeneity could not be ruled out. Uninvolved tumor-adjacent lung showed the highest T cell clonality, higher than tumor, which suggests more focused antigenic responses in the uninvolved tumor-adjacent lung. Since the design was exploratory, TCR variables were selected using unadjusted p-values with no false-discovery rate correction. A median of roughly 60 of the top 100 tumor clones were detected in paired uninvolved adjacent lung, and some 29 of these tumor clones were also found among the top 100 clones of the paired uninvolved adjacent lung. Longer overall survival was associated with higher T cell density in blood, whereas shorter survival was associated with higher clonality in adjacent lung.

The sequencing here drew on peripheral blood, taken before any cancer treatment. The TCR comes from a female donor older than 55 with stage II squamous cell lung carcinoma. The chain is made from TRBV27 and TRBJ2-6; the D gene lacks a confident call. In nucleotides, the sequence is TGTGCCAGCAGTTTAACTGCAAGTGGCTCTGGGGCCAACGTCCTGACTTTC. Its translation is CASSLTASGSGANVLTF. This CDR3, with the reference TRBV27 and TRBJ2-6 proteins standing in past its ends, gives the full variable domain EAQVTQNPRYLITVTGKKLTVTCSQNMNHEYMSWYRQDPGLGLRQIYYSMNVEVTDKGDVPEGYKVSRKEKRNFPLILESPSPNQTSLYFCASSLTASGSGANVLTFGAGSRLTVL.